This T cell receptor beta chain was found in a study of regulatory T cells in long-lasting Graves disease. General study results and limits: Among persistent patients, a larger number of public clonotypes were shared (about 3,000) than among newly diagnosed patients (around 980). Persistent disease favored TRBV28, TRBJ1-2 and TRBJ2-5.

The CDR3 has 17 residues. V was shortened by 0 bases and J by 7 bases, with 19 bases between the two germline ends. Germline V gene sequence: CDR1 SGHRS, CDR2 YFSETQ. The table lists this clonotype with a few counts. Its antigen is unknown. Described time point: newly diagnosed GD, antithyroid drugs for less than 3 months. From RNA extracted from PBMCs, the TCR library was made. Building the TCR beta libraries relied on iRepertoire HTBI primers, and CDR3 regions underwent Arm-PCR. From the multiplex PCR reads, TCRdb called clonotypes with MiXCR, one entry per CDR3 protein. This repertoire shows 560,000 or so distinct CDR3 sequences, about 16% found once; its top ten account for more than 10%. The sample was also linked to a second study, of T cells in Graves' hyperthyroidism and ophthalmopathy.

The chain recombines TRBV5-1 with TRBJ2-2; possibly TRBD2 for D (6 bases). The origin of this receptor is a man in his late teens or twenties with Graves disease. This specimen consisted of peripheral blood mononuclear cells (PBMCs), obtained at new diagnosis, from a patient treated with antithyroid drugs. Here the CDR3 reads CASSLDIGREVGGELFF. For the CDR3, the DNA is TGCGCCAGCAGCTTGGATATCGGCAGGGAGGTTGGCGGGGAGCTGTTTTTT.